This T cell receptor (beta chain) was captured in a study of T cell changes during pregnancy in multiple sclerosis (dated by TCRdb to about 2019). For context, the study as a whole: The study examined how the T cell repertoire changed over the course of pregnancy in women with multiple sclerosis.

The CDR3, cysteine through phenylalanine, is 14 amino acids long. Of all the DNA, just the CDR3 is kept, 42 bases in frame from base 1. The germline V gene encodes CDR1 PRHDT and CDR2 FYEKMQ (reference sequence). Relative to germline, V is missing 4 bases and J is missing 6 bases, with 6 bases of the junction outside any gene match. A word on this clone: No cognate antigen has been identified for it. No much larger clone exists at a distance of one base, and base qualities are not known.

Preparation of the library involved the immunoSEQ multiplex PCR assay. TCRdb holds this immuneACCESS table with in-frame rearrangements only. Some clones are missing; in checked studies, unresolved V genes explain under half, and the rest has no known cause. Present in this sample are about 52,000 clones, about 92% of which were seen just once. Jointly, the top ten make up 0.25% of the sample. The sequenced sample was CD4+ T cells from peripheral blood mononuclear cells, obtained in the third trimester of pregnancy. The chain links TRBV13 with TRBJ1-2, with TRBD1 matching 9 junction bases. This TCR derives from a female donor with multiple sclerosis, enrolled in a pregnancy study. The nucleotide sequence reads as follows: TGTGCCAGCAGCTCCCACAGGGGGCTAGATGGCTACACCTTC. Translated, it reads CASSSHRGLDGYTF.